The present TCR beta chain was sequenced within a study of blood T cell repertoires in COVID-19. Study information: Acute and convalescent COVID-19 specimens originated in the United States, Italy and Spain. Sample material is recorded as cDNA or gDNA derived from T cells, B-cell-depleted T cells, or PBMCs.

Germline CDR1 LNHDA, CDR2 SQIVND (reference sequence). V was pared by 7 bases and J by 1 base, with 12 bases between. The CDR3 consists of 14 residues. This clone was seen repeatedly, ten times or more. Authors' processing steps: How many nucleated cells were present was estimated from reference gene primer amplification. Only in-frame clones appear in the TCRdb table, and some are missing; sequencing was by immunoSEQ multiplex PCR. The V and J calls and clone size are taken from that table; D and trimming were inferred from the DNA. In the table there are 100,000 to 150,000 clones, about 80% of which are singletons.

Sequenced: peripheral blood. V gene TRBV19 combines with J gene TRBJ2-3; tentatively, D is TRBD1 (7 bases). This TCR was sampled from a man aged 55-75 years with acute or convalescent COVID-19. Here the CDR3 reads CASTTGEGTDTQYF. The CDR3 DNA is TGTGCCAGTACCACAGGGGAGGGCACAGATACGCAGTATTTT.